These 6 T cell receptor beta chains were all obtained from the same sample, sequenced in a study of response to subunit inactivated influenza vaccine. TCRdb called the RT-PCR reads again in MiXCR, with one record for every CDR3 protein. The table includes approximately 700,000 distinct CDR3 sequences, roughly 14% detected once. The specimen was PBMCs from blood, collected approximately 15 days before vaccination. The receptors come from a man aged 45-65 years who received an inactivated influenza vaccine.

This clonotype was found a few times. The CDR3 sequence: CASSPLALAYNEQFF. CDR3 DNA: TGTGCCAGCAGCCCGCTAGCGCTCGCCTACAATGAGCAGTTCTTC. The chain has TRBV7-2 and TRBJ2-1; maybe TRBD2 (6 bases). CDR1 and CDR2 from the germline V gene are SGHTA and FQGNSA. V was pared by 5 bases and J by 2 bases, with 13 bases between. This CDR3 region has 15 residues.

This clonotype was counted between two and nine times. The chain joins TRBV5-5 to TRBJ1-1; D is uncertain. Germline V gene lookup returns CDR1 SGHKS and CDR2 YYEKEE (reference sequence). The CDR3 spans 13 residues. Between the trimmed V and J ends, which lost 5 bases and 9 bases, there was a span of 17 bases. CDR3 amino acids: CASSLGSGLQAFF. The CDR3, as DNA: TGTGCCAGCAGTCTGGGGTCTGGGCTCCAAGCTTTCTTT.

The chain carries TRBV12-3 or TRBV12-4 and TRBJ2-3; possible D gene TRBD1, 6 bases. V was trimmed by 6 bases and J by 1 base, leaving 14 bases between them. The CDR3 totals 15 residues. The CDR3 is CASRKTGPGTDTQYF. DNA of the CDR3: TGTGCCAGCAGGAAAACAGGGCCCGGCACAGATACGCAGTATTTT.

This clonotype was observed a few times. The chain couples TRBV29-1 to TRBJ2-1; D gene ambiguous. The V gene lost 6 bases and the J gene lost 1 base, with 16 bases spanning the gap. This CDR3 is built from 15 residues. CDR1 is SQVTM and CDR2 is ANQGSEA in the germline V gene. The CDR3, as DNA: TGCAGCGTAGAGAAGGGATCTGGGTCCTACAATGAGCAGTTCTTC. Protein: CSVEKGSGSYNEQFF.

This clonotype has more than one count but fewer than ten. CDR3 sequence reads: CASSLGQGALVETQYF. The CDR3 coding sequence is TGTGCCAGCAGCTTGGGACAGGGGGCGTTGGTTGAGACCCAGTACTTC. The chain uses TRBV5-5 and TRBJ2-5; 10 nucleotides agree with TRBD1. CDR1 and CDR2 (germline): SGHKS, YYEKEE (reference sequence). The CDR3 consists of 16 residues. With 0 bases clipped from V and 5 bases from J, the junction kept 7 bases outside the gene matches.

A few counts support this clonotype. The CDR3 DNA sequence: TGTGCCTCCAGGGTTGGGTCTGGGGCCAACGTCCTGACTTTC. Translated: CASRVGSGANVLTF. The genes are TRBV10-3 and TRBJ2-6; possible D gene TRBD1, 5 bases. There are 14 residues in the CDR3. V dropped 11 bases and J dropped 1 base, with 12 bases sitting between them. Germline CDR1 is ENHRY and CDR2 is SYGVKD.